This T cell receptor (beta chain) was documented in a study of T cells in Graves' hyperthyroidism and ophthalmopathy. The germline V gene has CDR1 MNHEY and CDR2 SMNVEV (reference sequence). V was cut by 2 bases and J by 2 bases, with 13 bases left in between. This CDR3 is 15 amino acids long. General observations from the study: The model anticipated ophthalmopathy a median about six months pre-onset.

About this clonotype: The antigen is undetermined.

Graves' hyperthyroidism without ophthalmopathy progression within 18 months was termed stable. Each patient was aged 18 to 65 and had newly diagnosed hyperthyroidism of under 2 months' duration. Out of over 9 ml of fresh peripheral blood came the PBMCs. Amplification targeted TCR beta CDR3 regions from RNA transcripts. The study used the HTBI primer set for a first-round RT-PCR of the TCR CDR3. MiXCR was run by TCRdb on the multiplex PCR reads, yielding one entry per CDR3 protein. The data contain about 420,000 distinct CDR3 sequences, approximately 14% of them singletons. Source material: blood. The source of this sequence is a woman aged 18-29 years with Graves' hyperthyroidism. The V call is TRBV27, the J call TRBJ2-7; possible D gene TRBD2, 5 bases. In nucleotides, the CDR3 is TGTGCCAGCAGTTTAACCGGGAAAAATACCTACGAGCAGTACTTC. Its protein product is CASSLTGKNTYEQYF.